This TCR beta chain was recovered during a study of cytomegalovirus exposure and HLA in healthy donors. Study-wide points: Most TCR beta V segments were productive about 87% or about 30% of the time in an earlier analysis. Later genetic work tied a missense DCLRE1C variant to beta-chain V and J trimming.

The V gene lost 1 base and the J gene lost 7 bases, with 11 bases spanning the gap. Per the germline V gene, CDR1 is SGHVS and CDR2 is FQNEAQ. The CDR3 runs to 15 residues. Primers: 60 Vbeta forward and 13 Jbeta reverse. The repertoire was sequenced with immunoSEQ multiplex PCR; TCRdb's copy has only in-frame clones and lacks some. The top ten clones hold 4.3% of a sample with 160,000 or so clones, 70% to 80% of them seen once. Concerning this clone itself: Its antigen is unidentified.

V usage is TRBV7-8 and J usage is TRBJ1-6, with D unclear. Sequencing was carried out using PBMCs. This clonotype was sampled from a man aged 40-50 years in good health and CMV-seronegative. For the CDR3, the DNA is TGTGCCAGCAGCTTAGGGCAGAGAGGGAATTCACCCCTCCACTTT. Its protein is CASSLGQRGNSPLHF. The variable domain in full, with the rest retrieved from reference TRBV7-8 and TRBJ1-6, is GAGVSQSPRYKVAKRGQDVALRCDPISGHVSLFWYQQALGQGPEFLTYFQNEAQLDKSGLPSDRFFAERPEGSVSTLKIQRTQQEDSAVYLCASSLGQRGNSPLHFGNGTRLTVT.